This T cell receptor beta chain was documented in a study of T cell clones after liver transplantation. The study's findings and limits: The donor-reactive repertoire was only partly measurable in two subjects, lacking donor cells.

Notes on this clone: What it binds is unknown.

Measured with immunoSEQ multiplex PCR; TCRdb has only the in-frame clones, and not every one. The table has fewer than 85,000 clones, roughly 85% seen once; the top ten hold about 2.8%. Sequencing was performed on CD4+ T cells from blood, taken at the 22-month timepoint. This TCR came from a human patient who received a liver transplant. Some of the T cells may derive from the graft donor.

This CDR3 is CASSLTGQGSYEQYF. As DNA, the CDR3 is TGTGCCAGCAGCCTGACCGGACAGGGCTCCTACGAGCAGTACTTC. The chain combines TRBV7-8 with TRBJ2-7; 8 bases are a match to TRBD1. This CDR3 is 15 amino acids long. V lost 5 bases, J lost 0 bases, and 6 bases stayed unmatched. The germline V gene encodes CDR1 SGHVS and CDR2 FQNEAQ.